The rows below give T cell receptor beta chains drawn from one sample of a study of cytomegalovirus exposure and HLA in healthy donors. Data came from immunoSEQ multiplex PCR; TCRdb stores just in-frame clones and leaves some out. Of some 140,000 clones in the sample, 55% to 80% were seen once. The sequenced sample consisted of PBMCs. Receptor source: a woman aged 40 to 50 in good health and CMV-seronegative. Both conserved end residues are part of each CDR3. The order of the fields is D gene, J gene, V gene, clone size, CDR3 protein, CDR3 DNA. A D gene is named only where the DNA matches it firmly. Clone size, where shown, is once, few, many, or a class for clones that have expanded.

D gene: .
J gene: TRBJ2-2
V gene: TRBV5-1
clone size: .
CDR3 protein: CASSYGGPGTGELFF
CDR3 DNA: TGCGCCAGCAGCTACGGGGGGCCGGGCACCGGGGAGCTGTTTTTT

D gene: .
J gene: TRBJ1-5
V gene: TRBV27
clone size: .
CDR3 protein: CASSLVGANQPQHF
CDR3 DNA: TGTGCCAGCAGTTTAGTAGGGGCAAATCAGCCCCAGCATTTT

D gene: .
J gene: TRBJ1-1
V gene: TRBV6-5
clone size: few
CDR3 protein: CASSPQRNTEAFF
CDR3 DNA: TGTGCCAGCAGTCCACAGAGGAACACTGAAGCTTTCTTT

D gene: TRBD1
J gene: TRBJ2-7
V gene: TRBV11-2
clone size: .
CDR3 protein: CASSLPPRTGYYEQYF
CDR3 DNA: TGTGCCAGCAGCTTACCCCCAAGGACAGGGTACTACGAGCAGTACTTC

D gene: .
J gene: TRBJ2-1
V gene: TRBV2
clone size: few
CDR3 protein: CASRGTEQFF
CDR3 DNA: TGTGCCAGCAGAGGGACAGAGCAGTTCTTC

D gene: .
J gene: TRBJ1-3
V gene: TRBV5-1
clone size: .
CDR3 protein: CASSLNIGNTIYF
CDR3 DNA: TGCGCCAGCAGCTTGAATATTGGAAACACCATATATTTT

D gene: TRBD1
J gene: TRBJ1-1
V gene: TRBV5-1
clone size: .
CDR3 protein: CASSLLGQRAEAFF
CDR3 DNA: TGCGCCAGCAGCTTGTTGGGACAGAGGGCTGAAGCTTTCTTT

D gene: TRBD1
J gene: TRBJ1-1
V gene: TRBV7-3
clone size: .
CDR3 protein: CASSLIGGQGYTEAFF
CDR3 DNA: TGTGCCAGCAGCCTAATTGGAGGACAGGGATACACTGAAGCTTTCTTT

D gene: TRBD2
J gene: TRBJ2-1
V gene: TRBV9
clone size: .
CDR3 protein: CASSPYRGGGAMNEQFF
CDR3 DNA: TGTGCCAGCAGCCCCTACCGGGGCGGGGGGGCTATGAATGAGCAGTTCTTC

D gene: .
J gene: TRBJ2-5
V gene: TRBV7-2
clone size: .
CDR3 protein: CASSQTTGYQETQYF
CDR3 DNA: TGTGCCAGCAGCCAGACAACAGGGTACCAAGAGACCCAGTACTTC

D gene: TRBD1
J gene: TRBJ2-1
V gene: TRBV11-2
clone size: .
CDR3 protein: CASSTRWDRVGDEQFF
CDR3 DNA: TGTGCCAGCAGCACCCGATGGGACAGGGTTGGAGATGAGCAGTTCTTC

D gene: TRBD1
J gene: TRBJ1-2
V gene: TRBV12-5
clone size: .
CDR3 protein: CASGLYPSGGGYTF
CDR3 DNA: TGTGCTAGTGGTTTGTATCCCTCAGGGGGTGGCTACACCTTC

D gene: TRBD1
J gene: TRBJ1-1
V gene: TRBV18
clone size: .
CDR3 protein: CASQGQGNTEAFF
CDR3 DNA: TGTGCCAGCCAGGGACAGGGGAACACTGAAGCTTTCTTT

D gene: TRBD1
J gene: TRBJ1-2
V gene: TRBV7-9
clone size: .
CDR3 protein: CSSSHKTGANYGYTF
CDR3 DNA: TGTTCCAGCAGCCATAAGACAGGGGCCAACTATGGCTACACCTTC

D gene: TRBD1
J gene: TRBJ2-7
V gene: TRBV4-1
clone size: once
CDR3 protein: CASSQAQGDEQYF
CDR3 DNA: TGCGCCAGCAGCCAAGCCCAGGGGGACGAGCAGTACTTC

D gene: TRBD2
J gene: TRBJ2-5
V gene: TRBV4-2
clone size: once
CDR3 protein: CASSQSLGTSGQETQYF
CDR3 DNA: TGTGCCAGCAGCCAAAGCCTAGGGACTAGCGGGCAAGAGACCCAGTACTTC

D gene: TRBD2
J gene: TRBJ2-1
V gene: TRBV25-1
clone size: .
CDR3 protein: CASSDRRGGYNEQFF
CDR3 DNA: TGTGCCAGCAGTGACCGGCGCGGGGGGTACAATGAGCAGTTCTTC

D gene: .
J gene: TRBJ1-1
V gene: TRBV2
clone size: .
CDR3 protein: CASSEALRGGGEAFF
CDR3 DNA: TGTGCCAGCAGTGAAGCGCTTCGGGGGGGAGGTGAAGCTTTCTTT

D gene: .
J gene: TRBJ1-2
V gene: TRBV6-1
clone size: few
CDR3 protein: CASSTSGRYREGYTF
CDR3 DNA: TGTGCCAGCAGTACAAGCGGAAGGTATAGGGAGGGCTACACCTTC

D gene: TRBD2
J gene: TRBJ2-3
V gene: TRBV18
clone size: .
CDR3 protein: CASSRGGTDTQYF
CDR3 DNA: TGTGCCAGCTCGCGGGGGGGCACAGATACGCAGTATTTT

D gene: .
J gene: TRBJ2-3
V gene: TRBV5-6
clone size: .
CDR3 protein: CASSLELADTQYF
CDR3 DNA: TGTGCCAGCAGCTTGGAACTAGCAGATACGCAGTATTTT

D gene: TRBD1
J gene: TRBJ2-2
V gene: TRBV18
clone size: .
CDR3 protein: CASSPMTGVSTGELFF
CDR3 DNA: TGTGCCAGCTCGCCTATGACAGGGGTCTCCACCGGGGAGCTGTTTTTT